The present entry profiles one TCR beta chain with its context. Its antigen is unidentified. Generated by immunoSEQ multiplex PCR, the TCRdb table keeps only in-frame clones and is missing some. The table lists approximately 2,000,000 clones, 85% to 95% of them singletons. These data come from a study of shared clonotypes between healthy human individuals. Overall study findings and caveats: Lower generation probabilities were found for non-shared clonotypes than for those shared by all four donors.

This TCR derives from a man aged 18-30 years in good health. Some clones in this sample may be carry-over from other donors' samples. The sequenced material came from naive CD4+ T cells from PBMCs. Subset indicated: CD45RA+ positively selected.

For the CDR3, the DNA is TGTGCCAGCAGTGAAGCCCCGGGACTCCCTGGGGCCCAGTACTTC. Translation gives CASSEAPGLPGAQYF. The chain employs TRBV2 and TRBJ2-5; tentative D call: TRBD2 (6 bases). V was pared by 0 bases and J by 9 bases, with 17 bases between. The length of the CDR3 is 15 residues. Germline CDR1 and CDR2: SNHLY and FYNNEI.